Sequencing of this T cell receptor beta chain was carried out in a study of blood T cell repertoires in COVID-19. Trimming took 6 bases from V and 7 from J; bases not matched to a gene: 8. The CDR3 loop spans 13 amino acids. CDR1 KGHSH and CDR2 LQKENI come from the germline V gene. Profiling relied on immunoSEQ multiplex PCR, and the TCRdb table lists in-frame clones only, not all of them. The sample records tens of thousands of clones, about 94% being singletons. V gene TRBV18 combines with J gene TRBJ1-1; 7 positions agree with TRBD1. The clonotype originates from a human donor with active COVID-19. The donor label of this sample is uncertain. The sequencing input was peripheral blood. The CDR3 spells CASSIGTVGEAFF. The CDR3 bases are TGTGCCAGCTCGATCGGGACAGTGGGTGAAGCTTTCTTT.